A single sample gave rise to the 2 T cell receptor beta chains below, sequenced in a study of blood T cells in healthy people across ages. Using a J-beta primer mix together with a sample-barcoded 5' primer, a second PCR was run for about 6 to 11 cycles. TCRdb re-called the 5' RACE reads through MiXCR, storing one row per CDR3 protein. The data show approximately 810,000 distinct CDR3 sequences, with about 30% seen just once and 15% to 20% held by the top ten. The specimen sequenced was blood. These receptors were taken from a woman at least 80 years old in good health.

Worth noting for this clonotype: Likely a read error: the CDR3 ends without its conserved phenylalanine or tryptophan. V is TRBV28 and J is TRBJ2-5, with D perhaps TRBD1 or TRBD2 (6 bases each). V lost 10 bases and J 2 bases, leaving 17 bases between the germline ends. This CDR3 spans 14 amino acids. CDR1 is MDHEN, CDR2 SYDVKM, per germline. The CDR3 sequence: CATKRRGAQETQYV. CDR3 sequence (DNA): TGTGCCACCAAAAGGAGGGGGGCTCAAGAGACCCAGTACGTC.

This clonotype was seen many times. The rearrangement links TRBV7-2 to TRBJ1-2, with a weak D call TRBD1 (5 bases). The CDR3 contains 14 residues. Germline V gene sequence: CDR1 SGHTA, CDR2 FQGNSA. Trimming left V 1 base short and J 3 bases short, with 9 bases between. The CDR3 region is CASSLDRLYYGYTF. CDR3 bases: TGTGCCAGCAGCTTAGACAGGCTGTACTATGGCTACACCTTC.